The 24 T cell receptor beta chains below were found in one sample sequenced in a study of OX40 agonist ivuxolimab in advanced cancers. TCRdb keeps only in-frame clones here, not all; method: immunoSEQ multiplex PCR. The repertoire includes 25,000 to 30,000 clones, about 80% of them detected once, and more than 9.5% sits in the top ten. Sequences were derived from CD4+ or CD8+ T cells sorted from blood, sampled in a trial of the OX40 agonist ivuxolimab. Receptors were obtained from an adult with an advanced solid tumor such as melanoma, head and neck, liver or kidney cancer.

This chain joins TRBV6-6 and TRBJ2-1; tentatively, D is TRBD1 (6 bases). The germline V and J ends were trimmed by 7 bases and 9 bases, with 25 bases remaining between them. The CDR3 is 16 amino acids. In germline, CDR1 is MNHNY, CDR2 SVGAGI (reference sequence). This chain's CDR3 is CASTDPGHVLDSEQFF. The CDR3 DNA is TGTGCCAGCACCGACCCGGGACACGTTTTAGACAGTGAGCAGTTCTTC.

The chain has TRBV5-1 and TRBJ2-2; TRBD2 agrees at 10 bases. Germline CDR1 and CDR2: SGHRS and YFSETQ. CDR3 size: 19 residues. J gave up 3 bases and V 5 bases, and 16 bases lay outside the gene matches. CDR3 in amino acids: CASSTGTFLAGDHTGELFF. Here the CDR3 DNA reads TGCGCCAGCAGTACCGGGACATTTCTAGCGGGGGATCACACCGGGGAGCTGTTTTTT.

The chain combines TRBV6-5 with TRBJ2-7; D is ambiguous. Trimming pared 0 bases from V and 5 bases from J, leaving 8 bases between. CDR1 and CDR2 (germline): MNHEY, SVGAGI. This CDR3 spans 13 amino acids. CDR3 in amino acids: CASSYSEGNEQYF. The CDR3 nucleotides read TGTGCCAGCAGTTACTCGGAAGGTAACGAGCAGTACTTC.

The chain is built from TRBV7-9 and TRBJ1-1; tentative D call: TRBD1 (6 bases). The CDR3 extends over 14 amino acids. V lost 6 bases, J lost 3 bases, and 14 bases lay in between. In germline, CDR1 is SEHNR, CDR2 FQNEAQ (reference sequence). The CDR3 sequence: CASSSTGSDTEAFF. The CDR3 DNA is TGTGCCAGCAGTTCAACAGGGTCTGACACTGAAGCTTTCTTT. Supplemented by reference TRBV7-9 and TRBJ1-1, the full variable domain reads DTGVSQNPRHKITKRGQNVTFRCDPISEHNRLYWYRQTLGQGPEFLTYFQNEAQLEKSRLLSDRFSAERPKGSFSTLEIQRTEQGDSAMYLCASSSTGSDTEAFFGQGTRLTVV.

This clone was detected only a few times. This chain joins TRBV6-6 and TRBJ2-7; perhaps TRBD2 as D (5 bases). The germline V gene has CDR1 MNHNY and CDR2 SVGAGI (reference sequence). Between the trimmed V and J ends, which lost 4 bases and 5 bases, there was a span of 21 bases. There are 16 residues in the CDR3. The chain's CDR3 is CASSSLRDPPGNEQYF. For the CDR3, the DNA is TGTGCCAGCAGTTCCCTCCGAGACCCCCCGGGAAACGAGCAGTACTTC.

This rearrangement joins TRBV6-1 to TRBJ1-4, with D tentatively TRBD1 (5 bases). V was pared by 1 base and J by 8 bases, with 14 bases between. This CDR3 contains 15 residues. Germline assignment: CDR1 MNHNS and CDR2 SASEGT. This CDR3 reads CASSEGEGLGEKLFF. DNA of the CDR3: TGTGCCAGCAGTGAAGGGGAGGGGTTAGGCGAAAAACTGTTTTTT.

The chain has TRBV19 and TRBJ1-6, with TRBD1 matching 7 bases. Germline CDR1 is LNHDA and CDR2 is SQIVND (reference sequence). V lost 6 bases and J lost 7; bases outside the gene matches: 12. The CDR3 extends over 16 amino acids. The CDR3 DNA is TGTGCCAGTAGCACTGAGGGGGACAGTCGAAATTCACCCCTCCACTTT. Translated: CASSTEGDSRNSPLHF.

This clone was picked up one time. The chain recombines TRBV4-3 with TRBJ2-7; TRBD1 might be the D (5 bases). The CDR3 covers 14 residues. V was trimmed by 3 bases and J by 0 bases, leaving 9 bases between them. The V gene's germline CDR1 is LGHNA and CDR2 YSLEER. CDR3 in amino acids: CASSQDTSSYEQYF. The CDR3 DNA reads as TGCGCCAGCAGCCAGGACACGAGCTCCTACGAGCAGTACTTC.

This clone has only a few counts. The rearrangement joins TRBV27 to TRBJ1-1; D is perhaps TRBD1 (6 bases). CDR1 and CDR2 (germline): MNHEY, SMNVEV (reference sequence). Trimming shortened V by 5 bases and J by 8 bases, and 21 bases separated the two germline ends. The CDR3 is 15 amino acids. In DNA, the CDR3 is TGTGCCAGCAGTAGGGGGGGCGTGGGTACCTCCGAAGCTTTCTTT. As protein: CASSRGGVGTSEAFF.

This clone was counted a few times. The chain is built from TRBV19 and TRBJ1-2; D is perhaps TRBD1 (5 bases). The V gene lost 0 bases and the J gene lost 6 bases, with 14 bases spanning the gap. CDR1 is LNHDA and CDR2 is SQIVND in the germline V gene (reference sequence). This CDR3 is 15 amino acids long. The chain's CDR3 is CASSIDGAGSNGYTF. The CDR3 DNA sequence: TGTGCCAGTAGTATAGATGGGGCAGGCTCGAATGGCTACACCTTC. Using reference TRBV19 and TRBJ1-2 for the parts outside the CDR3, the full variable domain is DGGITQSPKYLFRKEGQNVTLSCEQNLNHDAMYWYRQDPGQGLRLIYYSQIVNDFQKGDIAEGYSVSREKKESFPLTVTSAQKNPTAFYLCASSIDGAGSNGYTFGSGTRLTVV.

The chain is built from TRBV6-5 and TRBJ2-3, with 7 bases lining up with TRBD2. Germline CDR1 reads MNHEY; CDR2 reads SVGAGI. J gave up 6 bases and V 2 bases, and 5 bases lay outside the gene matches. This CDR3 contains 14 residues. The CDR3 loop is CASSYGVGGDTQYF. DNA of the CDR3: TGTGCCAGCAGTTACGGGGTGGGGGGGGATACGCAGTATTTT.

The chain employs TRBV19 and TRBJ2-7; D gene unclear. Trimming cost V 3 bases and J 4 bases, with 13 bases left between them. CDR3 length: 14 residues. Germline values: CDR1 LNHDA, CDR2 SQIVND (reference sequence). CDR3 nucleotides: TGTGCCAGTAGTATTACGGGCAGCCCATACGAGCAGTACTTC. Residues: CASSITGSPYEQYF.

V usage is TRBV30 and J usage is TRBJ2-3; tentative D call: TRBD2 (6 bases). CDR3 size: 18 residues. Trimming cost V 3 bases and J 3 bases, with 25 bases left between them. CDR1 GTSNPN and CDR2 SVGIG come from the germline V gene (reference sequence). The CDR3: CAWRGGTHLGVWTDTQYF. CDR3 bases: TGTGCCTGGAGGGGGGGAACCCACTTAGGGGTTTGGACAGATACGCAGTATTTT.

This clone was counted a single time. The V gene is TRBV9, the J gene TRBJ2-1; 8 nucleotides match TRBD2. Germline assignment: CDR1 SGDLS and CDR2 YYNGEE. The CDR3 loop spans 15 amino acids. The V gene end was trimmed by 0 bases and the J gene end by 4 bases; junction bases not matched to a gene: 3. CDR3 amino acids: CASSVVSGEYNEQFF. CDR3 nucleotide sequence: TGTGCCAGCAGCGTAGTTAGCGGGGAATACAATGAGCAGTTCTTC.

The chain has TRBV7-7 and TRBJ2-1, with D maybe TRBD2 (7 bases). V was pared by 0 bases and J by 8 bases, with 11 bases between. The CDR3 is made up of 14 amino acids. Germline assignment: CDR1 SSHAT and CDR2 FNYEAQ (reference sequence). The CDR3 region has the DNA TGTGCCAGCAGCTTAGCGGGGGGGGGCGATGAGCAGTTCTTC. This encodes CASSLAGGGDEQFF.

The rearrangement links TRBV4-1 to TRBJ2-2, with TRBD2 matching 7 bases. Per the germline V gene, CDR1 is MGHRA and CDR2 is YSYEKL. V was pared by 0 bases and J by 4 bases, with 8 bases of the junction left unmatched. This CDR3 has 17 residues. This CDR3 is CASSQEGGGDGTGELFF. The CDR3 bases are TGCGCCAGCAGCCAAGAGGGGGGAGGGGATGGCACCGGGGAGCTGTTTTTT.

This clone was recorded only once. The germline gene is not matched at one end of the junction; a read error may be the cause. CDR3 residues: CASSQESGNTIYF. The CDR3 nucleotides read TGTGCCAGCAGCCAGGAGTCTGGGAACACCATATATTTT. This chain joins TRBV6-5 and TRBJ1-3; D remains ambiguous. The CDR3 runs to 13 residues. The germline CDR1 and CDR2 sequences are MNHEY and SVGAGI.

The chain links TRBV7-8 to TRBJ2-1; D is perhaps TRBD1 (7 bases). This CDR3 contains 15 residues. Germline V gene sequence: CDR1 SGHVS, CDR2 FQNEAQ. Deletions cut 4 bases from V and 2 bases from J, with 12 bases between. The chain's CDR3 is CASSSIRGAYNEQFF. CDR3 DNA sequence: TGTGCCAGCAGCTCGATCAGGGGGGCCTACAATGAGCAGTTCTTC.

V usage is TRBV5-6 and J usage is TRBJ2-1; D possibly matches TRBD1 or TRBD2 (5 bases each). The CDR3 runs to 12 residues. V was cut by 4 bases and J by 8 bases, with 10 bases left in between. Germline-derived CDR1 and CDR2 are SGHDT and YYEEEE. This CDR3 is CASSVRDDEQFF. CDR3 sequence (DNA): TGTGCCAGCAGCGTCCGGGACGATGAGCAGTTCTTC.

This chain links TRBV6-5 with TRBJ1-3; D might be TRBD1 (5 bases). V lost 6 bases, J lost 2 bases, and 11 bases lay in between. The CDR3 runs to 14 residues. Germline V gene sequence: CDR1 MNHEY, CDR2 SVGAGI. The CDR3 bases are TGTGCCAGCAGATCTGACAGTACTGGAAACACCATATATTTT. Protein product: CASRSDSTGNTIYF.

The V gene is TRBV11-1, the J gene TRBJ2-7; D is tentatively TRBD1 or TRBD2 (5 bases each). The CDR3 loop spans 12 amino acids. V was cut by 3 bases and J by 2 bases, with 5 bases left in between. CDR1 and CDR2 from the germline V gene are SGHAT and FQDESV (reference sequence). CDR3 amino acids: CASSLGAYEQYF. In DNA form, the CDR3 reads TGTGCCAGCAGCTTGGGGGCCTACGAGCAGTACTTC.

Here the CDR3 DNA reads TGTGCCAGTAGCCAGGGGGCGTATACTGGCTACACCTTC. Its protein is CASSQGAYTGYTF. V usage is TRBV19 and J usage is TRBJ1-2; 8 bases agree with TRBD1. Trimming cost V 6 bases and J 7 bases; bases outside gene matches: 7. CDR3 length: 13 amino acids. Per the germline V gene, CDR1 is LNHDA and CDR2 is SQIVND (reference sequence).

The chain combines TRBV5-4 with TRBJ2-1; no clear D. Trimming cost V 2 bases and J 5 bases, with 14 bases left between them. CDR1 and CDR2 from the germline V gene are SGHNT and YYREEE (reference sequence). The CDR3 extends over 15 amino acids. The CDR3 sequence is CASSFVAIGNNEQFF. As DNA, the CDR3 is TGTGCCAGCAGCTTTGTGGCCATAGGTAACAATGAGCAGTTCTTC.

As for this clone: An end of the junction differs from the germline gene, which may be a read error. The chain employs TRBV4-2 and TRBJ1-3; D is unresolved. The CDR3 covers 15 residues. CDR1 and CDR2 (germline): LGHNA, YNFKEQ. The CDR3 here is CASSQGPLVGNIIYF. The CDR3 DNA reads TGTGCCAGCAGCCAAGGGCCTCTGGTAGGAAACATCATATATTTT.